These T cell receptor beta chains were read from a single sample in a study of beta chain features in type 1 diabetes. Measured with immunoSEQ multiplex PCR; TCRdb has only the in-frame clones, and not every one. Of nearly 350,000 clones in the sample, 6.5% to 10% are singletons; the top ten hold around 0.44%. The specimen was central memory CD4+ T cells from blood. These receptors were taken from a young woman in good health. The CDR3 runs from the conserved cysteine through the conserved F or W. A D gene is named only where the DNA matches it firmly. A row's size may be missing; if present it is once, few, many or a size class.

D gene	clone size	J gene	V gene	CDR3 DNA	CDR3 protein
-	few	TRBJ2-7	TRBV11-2	TGTGCCAGCAGCTTGGGGGACGTGCGAACCCCTTACGAGCAGTACTTC	CASSLGDVRTPYEQYF
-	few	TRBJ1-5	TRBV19	TGTGCCAGTAGTATCTTACAGAAAAATCAGCCCCAGCATTTT	CASSILQKNQPQHF
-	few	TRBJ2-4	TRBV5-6	TGTGCCAGCAGCTCCGGACAGCTAAAAAACATTCAGTACTTC	CASSSGQLKNIQYF
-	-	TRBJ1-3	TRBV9	TGTGCCAGCAGCGTAGCAGGGATTGGAAACACCATATATTTT	CASSVAGIGNTIYF
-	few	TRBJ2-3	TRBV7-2	TGTGCCAGCAGCATACAAATGGGGTTGGGCACAGATACGCAGTATTTT	CASSIQMGLGTDTQYF
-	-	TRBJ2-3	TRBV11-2	TGTGCCAGCAGCTTTAGACAAGCCACAGATACGCAGTATTTT	CASSFRQATDTQYF
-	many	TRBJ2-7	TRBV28	TGTGCCAGCAGTTTGCAGACCTACGAGCAGTACTTC	CASSLQTYEQYF
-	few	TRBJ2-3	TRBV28	TGTGCCAGCAGTTTAACGGGGGTTAACACAGATACGCAGTATTTT	CASSLTGVNTDTQYF
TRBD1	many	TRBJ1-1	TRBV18	TGTGCCAGCTCAGAAGACAGGGACACTGAAGCTTTCTTT	CASSEDRDTEAFF
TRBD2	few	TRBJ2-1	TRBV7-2	TGTGCCAGCAGCTTAGAGCGGGAATCCTACAATGAGCAGTTCTTC	CASSLERESYNEQFF
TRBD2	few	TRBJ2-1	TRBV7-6	TGTGCCAGCAGCTTATCTAGCGGGAAGGTCAGTGAGCAGTTCTTC	CASSLSSGKVSEQFF
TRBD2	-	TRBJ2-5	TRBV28	TGTGCCAGCAGTTTGGGGACGGGGACTAGAGGGGAGACCCAGTACTTC	CASSLGTGTRGETQYF
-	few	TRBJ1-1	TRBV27	TGTGCCAGCAGCTTGGGATATCTGGACACTGAAGCTTTCTTT	CASSLGYLDTEAFF
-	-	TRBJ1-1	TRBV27	TGTGCCAGCAGGCCGCCCGGTAGTCTATTTAACACTGAAGCTTTCTTT	CASRPPGSLFNTEAFF
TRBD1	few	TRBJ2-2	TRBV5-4	TGTGCCAGCACGTTGACAGGGTCCGGGGAGCTGTTTTTT	CASTLTGSGELFF
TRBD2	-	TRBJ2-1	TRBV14	TGTGCCAGCAGCCCGAGGACTAGCGTAACATACAATGAGCAGTTCTTC	CASSPRTSVTYNEQFF
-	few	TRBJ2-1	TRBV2	TGTGCCAGCAGAGCCACAGGGAGGTACAATGAGCAGTTCTTC	CASRATGRYNEQFF
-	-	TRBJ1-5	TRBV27	TGTGCCAGCAGTTTATCGTACAATCAGCCCCAGCATTTT	CASSLSYNQPQHF
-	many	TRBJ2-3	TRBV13	TGTGCCAGCAGCTTACTAGATACGCAGTATTTT	CASSLLDTQYF
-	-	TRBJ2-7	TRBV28	TGTGCCAGCACCCCATCAGGGCGCTCCTACGAGCAGTACTTC	CASTPSGRSYEQYF
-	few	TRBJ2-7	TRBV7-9	TGTGCCACCACCAGGGTAGGGGAGCAGTACTTC	CATTRVGEQYF
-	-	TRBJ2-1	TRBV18	TGTGCCAGCTCACCACCGGATAGGGTCAATGAGCAGTTCTTC	CASSPPDRVNEQFF
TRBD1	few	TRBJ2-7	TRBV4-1	TGCGCCAGCAGCCACTCACCCCGGGACAGGGGTTGCTACGAGCAGTACTTC	CASSHSPRDRGCYEQYF
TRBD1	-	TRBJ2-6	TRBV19	TGTGCCAGTAGAGCGGGACAGGGTACCGGGGCCAACGTCCTGACTTTC	CASRAGQGTGANVLTF
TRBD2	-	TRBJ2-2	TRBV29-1	TGCAGCGTTGTCCGAGCGGGAGGGACCGGGGAGCTGTTTTTT	CSVVRAGGTGELFF
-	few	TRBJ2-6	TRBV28	TGTGCCAGCAGTTTAACTGCGTTTTCTGGGGCCAACGTCCTGACTTTC	CASSLTAFSGANVLTF
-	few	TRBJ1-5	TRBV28	TGTGCCAGCAGAACAAGGGGTACTCGTCAGCCCCAGCATTTT	CASRTRGTRQPQHF
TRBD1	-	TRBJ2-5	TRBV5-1	TGCGCCAGCAGCTTATCCGGGACAGGGTCGGAGACCCAGTACTTC	CASSLSGTGSETQYF
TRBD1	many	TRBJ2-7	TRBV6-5	TGTGCCACCAGGGACAGTCAGGGCTACGAGCAGTACTTC	CATRDSQGYEQYF